This is a list of T cell receptor beta chains from one sample in a study of blood T cell repertoires in COVID-19. Profiling relied on immunoSEQ multiplex PCR, and the TCRdb table lists in-frame clones only, not all of them. The table has approximately 250,000 clones, 86% seen once. Sequenced input: peripheral blood. The source is a man younger than 40 who had recovered from COVID-19. Each CDR3 is given with its conserved first and last residue.

v_call: TRBV11-3
cdr3_aa: CASSLGTVYNEQFF

v_call: TRBV5-1
cdr3_aa: CASSLSGGGASGELFF

v_call: TRBV5-1
cdr3_aa: CASSYHYAGYYLNEQFF

v_call: TRBV7-6
cdr3_aa: CASSLKGGAGEKLFF

v_call: TRBV15
cdr3_aa: CATSRVRQNEKLFF

v_call: TRBV12-3/TRBV12-4
cdr3_aa: CASSLPELQPQHF

v_call: TRBV12-3/TRBV12-4
cdr3_aa: CASSRTGDGYTF

v_call: TRBV5-1
cdr3_aa: CASSLQGTEAFF

v_call: TRBV3-1/TRBV3-2
cdr3_aa: CASSPSQTSGGAETQYF

v_call: TRBV18
cdr3_aa: CASSPWDRADNEQFF

v_call: TRBV5-4
cdr3_aa: CASSATGQVNEQYF

v_call: TRBV10-2
cdr3_aa: CASSESGLAGDYEQYF

v_call: TRBV12-3/TRBV12-4
cdr3_aa: CASSDRGDEKLFF

v_call: TRBV6-1
cdr3_aa: CASSAGRETRPTNEKLFF

v_call: TRBV5-1
cdr3_aa: CASSLEPGEAFF

v_call: TRBV7-9
cdr3_aa: CASSSLWRDHNEQFF

v_call: TRBV25-1
cdr3_aa: CASRARGGANDGYTF